Included here is one T cell receptor (beta chain) sequence, with context. The sample contains more than one DNA sequence encoding this CDR3. TCRdb keeps only in-frame clones here, not all; method: immunoSEQ multiplex PCR. The sample contains around 250,000 clones, roughly 90% of which appear only once. This sample stems from a study of blood T cell repertoires in COVID-19. V gave up 5 bases and J gave up 3 bases; unmatched junction bases: 2. CDR1 and CDR2 from the germline V gene are SGHTA and FQGTGA. The CDR3 spans 15 residues. The chain joins TRBV7-3 to TRBJ2-1; 12 bases match TRBD2. The source of this sequence is a man aged 60-69 years with acute or convalescent COVID-19. Sample: peripheral blood. In DNA form, the CDR3 reads TGTGCCAGCAGCCCGGGACTAGCGGGCTACAATGAGCAGTTCTTC. This translates into CASSPGLAGYNEQFF. The whole variable domain, remainder taken from reference TRBV7-3 and TRBJ2-1, is GAGVSQTPSNKVTEKGKYVELRCDPISGHTALYWYRQSLGQGPEFLIYFQGTGAADDSGLPNDRFFAVRPEGSVSTLKIQRTERGDSAVYLCASSPGLAGYNEQFFGPGTRLTVL.